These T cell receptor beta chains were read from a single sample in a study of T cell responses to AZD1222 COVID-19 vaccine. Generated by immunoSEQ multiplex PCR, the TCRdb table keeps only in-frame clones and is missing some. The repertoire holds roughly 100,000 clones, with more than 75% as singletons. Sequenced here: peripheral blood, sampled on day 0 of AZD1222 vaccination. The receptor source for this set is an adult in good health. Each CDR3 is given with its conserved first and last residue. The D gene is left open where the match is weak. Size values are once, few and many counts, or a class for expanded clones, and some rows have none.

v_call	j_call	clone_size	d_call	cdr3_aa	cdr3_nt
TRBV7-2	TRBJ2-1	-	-	CAAVRGSTRNEQFF	TGTGCCGCGGTCAGGGGTTCGACGCGCAATGAGCAGTTCTTC
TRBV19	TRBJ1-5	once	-	CASSIGFSNQPQHF	TGTGCCAGTAGTATAGGGTTTTCCAATCAGCCCCAGCATTTT
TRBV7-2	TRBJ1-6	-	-	CASSPGPDNSPLHF	TGTGCCAGCAGCCCCGGGCCCGATAATTCACCCCTCCACTTT
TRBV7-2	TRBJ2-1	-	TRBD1	CASSLGGQGSNEQFF	TGTGCCAGCAGCTTAGGGGGACAGGGGTCAAATGAGCAGTTCTTC
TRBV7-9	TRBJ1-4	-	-	CASNNGRRNFNEKLFF	TGTGCCAGCAACAACGGACGGAGAAATTTTAATGAAAAACTGTTTTTT
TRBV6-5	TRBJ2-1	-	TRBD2	CASSSGTSGGYNEQFF	TGTGCCAGCAGTTCAGGGACTAGCGGGGGCTACAATGAGCAGTTCTTC
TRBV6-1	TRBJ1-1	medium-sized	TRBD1	CASSDLTGGNTEAFF	TGTGCCAGCAGTGATTTAACAGGGGGCAACACTGAAGCTTTCTTT
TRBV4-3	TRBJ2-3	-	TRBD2	CASSQPIAGGPDTQYF	TGCGCCAGCAGCCAACCTATAGCGGGGGGACCAGATACGCAGTATTTT
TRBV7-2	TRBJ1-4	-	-	CASSTRRATNEKLFF	TGTGCCAGCAGCACCAGACGGGCAACTAATGAAAAACTGTTTTTT
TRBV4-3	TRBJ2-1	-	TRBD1	CASSQVTGQGANEQFF	TGCGCCAGCAGCCAGGTAACGGGACAGGGGGCGAATGAGCAGTTCTTC
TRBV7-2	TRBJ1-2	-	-	CASSLARNYGYTF	TGTGCCAGCAGCTTGGCAAGAAACTATGGCTACACCTTC
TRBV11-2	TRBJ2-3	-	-	CASSMTGTDTQYF	TGTGCCAGCAGCATGACAGGCACAGATACGCAGTATTTT
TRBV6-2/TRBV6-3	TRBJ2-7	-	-	CASSPNGHRGYF	TGTGCCAGCAGTCCCAATGGCCACCGAGGGTACTTC
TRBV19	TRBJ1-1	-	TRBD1	CASSAMRGLKNTEAFF	TGTGCCAGTAGTGCTATGAGGGGGCTCAAGAACACTGAAGCTTTCTTT
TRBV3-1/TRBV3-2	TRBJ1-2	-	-	CASSFNDPAAYGYTF	TGTGCCAGCAGCTTTAACGACCCCGCAGCTTATGGCTACACCTTC
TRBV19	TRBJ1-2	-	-	CASSPDDGVINYGYTF	TGTGCCAGTAGTCCCGATGACGGAGTGATAAACTATGGCTACACCTTC
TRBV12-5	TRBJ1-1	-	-	CASGSERDTEAFF	TGTGCTAGTGGATCTGAGAGGGACACTGAAGCTTTCTTT
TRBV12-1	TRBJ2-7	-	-	CASSFCRTLAAYEQYF	TGTGCCAGCAGCTTTTGCCGGACTTTAGCCGCCTACGAGCAGTACTTC
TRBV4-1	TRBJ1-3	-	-	CASSQDLGGGYTIYF	TGCGCCAGCAGCCAAGATCTGGGAGGGGGATACACCATATATTTT
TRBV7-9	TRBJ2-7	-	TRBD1	CASSLGGQVPPYEQYF	TGTGCCAGCAGCTTGGGCGGACAGGTTCCGCCCTACGAGCAGTACTTC
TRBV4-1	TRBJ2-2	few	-	CASSQDQETGELFF	TGCGCCAGCAGCCAAGATCAGGAGACCGGGGAGCTGTTTTTT
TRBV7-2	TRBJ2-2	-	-	CASSPRPGLFTGELFF	TGTGCCAGCAGCCCACGACCGGGACTCTTCACCGGGGAGCTGTTTTTT
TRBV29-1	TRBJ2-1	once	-	CSVDGQGGSFGEQFF	TGCAGCGTTGACGGGCAGGGCGGGTCATTCGGTGAGCAGTTCTTC
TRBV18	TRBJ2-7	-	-	CASSPAPQGQPYEQYF	TGTGCCAGCTCACCCGCACCCCAAGGGCAACCCTACGAGCAGTACTTC
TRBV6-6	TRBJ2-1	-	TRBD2	CASSYLADYNEQFF	TGTGCCAGCAGTTACCTAGCGGATTACAATGAGCAGTTCTTC
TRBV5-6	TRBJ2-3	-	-	CASSLVNGFWADTQYF	TGTGCCAGCAGCTTGGTAAATGGATTTTGGGCAGATACGCAGTATTTT
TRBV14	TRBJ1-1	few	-	CASQIPGGTEAFF	TGTGCCAGCCAGATTCCCGGGGGCACTGAAGCTTTCTTT
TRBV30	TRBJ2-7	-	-	CAWSSIRRGTSYEQYF	TGTGCCTGGAGTTCTATCCGACGGGGGACATCCTACGAGCAGTACTTC
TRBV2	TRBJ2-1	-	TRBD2	CASRGTRGYNEQFF	TGTGCCAGCAGGGGGACTAGAGGGTACAATGAGCAGTTCTTC
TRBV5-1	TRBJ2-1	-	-	CASSLLLGTLLSYNEQFF	TGCGCCAGCAGCTTGCTGCTCGGGACTCTCCTTTCCTACAATGAGCAGTTCTTC
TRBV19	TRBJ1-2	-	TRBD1	CASGDRATRYGYTF	TGTGCCAGCGGGGACAGGGCTACGAGATATGGCTACACCTTC
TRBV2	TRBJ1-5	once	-	CASNLQGRNQPQHF	TGTGCCAGCAATCTACAGGGCCGGAATCAGCCCCAGCATTTT
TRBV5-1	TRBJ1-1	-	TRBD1	CASSLEGTAKNTEAFF	TGCGCCAGCAGCTTGGAGGGGACAGCGAAGAACACTGAAGCTTTCTTT
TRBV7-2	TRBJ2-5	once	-	CASSWDASQETQYF	TGTGCCAGCAGCTGGGACGCCTCCCAAGAGACCCAGTACTTC
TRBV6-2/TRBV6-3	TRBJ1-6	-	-	CASSGAAPLHF	TGTGCCAGCAGCGGTGCGGCACCCCTCCACTTT
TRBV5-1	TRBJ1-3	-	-	CASSLMKADSGNTIYF	TGCGCCAGCAGCTTGATGAAGGCCGATTCTGGAAACACCATATATTTT
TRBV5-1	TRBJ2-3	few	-	CASSLRGLGTDTQYF	TGCGCCAGCAGCTTGCGGGGATTAGGCACAGATACGCAGTATTTT
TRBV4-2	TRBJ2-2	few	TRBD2	CASSQDVIAGGTNTGELFF	TGTGCCAGCAGCCAAGATGTGATAGCGGGGGGTACCAACACCGGGGAGCTGTTTTTT
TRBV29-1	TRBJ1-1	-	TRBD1	CSVLGQVNTEAFF	TGCAGCGTTCTAGGACAGGTGAACACTGAAGCTTTCTTT
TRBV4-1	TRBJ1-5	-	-	CASSPTGDPNQPQHF	TGCGCCAGCAGCCCCACTGGAGACCCTAATCAGCCCCAGCATTTT
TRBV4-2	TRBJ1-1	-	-	CASSQVPRAGEAFF	TGTGCCAGCAGCCAAGTCCCCCGGGCTGGTGAAGCTTTCTTT
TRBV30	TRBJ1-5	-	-	CAWRDYRTADQPQHF	TGTGCCTGGAGAGACTACCGGACAGCCGATCAGCCCCAGCATTTT
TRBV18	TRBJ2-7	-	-	CASSFGVAYEQYF	TGTGCCAGCTCCTTCGGGGTAGCCTACGAGCAGTACTTC
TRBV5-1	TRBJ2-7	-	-	CASSMDNSYEQYF	TGCGCCAGCAGCATGGACAACTCCTACGAGCAGTACTTC
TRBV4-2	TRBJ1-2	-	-	CASSQESVNYGYTF	TGTGCCAGCAGCCAAGAGTCGGTAAACTATGGCTACACCTTC
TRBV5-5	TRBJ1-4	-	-	CASSFDGGGEKLFF	TGTGCCAGCAGCTTTGATGGCGGGGGTGAAAAACTGTTTTTT
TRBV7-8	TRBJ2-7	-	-	CASSLRAELGYEQYF	TGTGCCAGCAGCTTAAGGGCAGAACTTGGCTACGAGCAGTACTTC
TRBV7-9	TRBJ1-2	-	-	CASSLTVGGYTF	TGTGCCAGCAGCCTGACAGTCGGGGGCTACACCTTC
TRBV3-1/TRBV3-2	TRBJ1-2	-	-	CASSQDQGRAGYTF	TGTGCCAGCAGCCAAGATCAAGGGCGGGCCGGCTACACCTTC
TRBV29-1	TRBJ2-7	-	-	CSVVSVSNYEQYF	TGCAGCGTTGTATCTGTATCCAACTACGAGCAGTACTTC
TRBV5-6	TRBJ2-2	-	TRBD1	CASSQRQGAGTGELFF	TGTGCCAGCAGCCAACGACAGGGGGCGGGCACCGGGGAGCTGTTTTTT
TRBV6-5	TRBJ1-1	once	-	CASSWNPRVNTEAFF	TGTGCCAGCAGTTGGAACCCCCGGGTGAACACTGAAGCTTTCTTT
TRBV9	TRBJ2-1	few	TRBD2	CASSVGRGGLYEQFF	TGTGCCAGCAGCGTAGGGCGGGGGGGCCTATATGAGCAGTTCTTC
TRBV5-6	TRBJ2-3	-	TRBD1	CASSSDRGRADTQYF	TGTGCCAGCAGCTCGGACAGGGGGCGTGCAGATACGCAGTATTTT
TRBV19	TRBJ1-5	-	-	CASSIVTGRSNQPQHF	TGTGCCAGTAGTATAGTAACAGGGCGAAGCAATCAGCCCCAGCATTTT